This T cell receptor beta chain was recorded in a study of tumor-infiltrating lymphocytes in primary liver carcinoma. Across the whole study: Stage T1-T3 N0M0 tumors spanned about 4.2 to 10 cm. Per sample, productive TCRbeta reads numbered roughly 3.5 to 7.13 million, similar across tissue types. Study-wide findings and caveats: Lesser overlap characterized tumor-adjacent and tumor-blood pairs relative to tumor region pairs.

The CDR3 length is 15 residues. CDR1 is MNHEY, CDR2 SVGAGI, per germline. The J segment lost 1 base and the V segment lost 8 bases, leaving 6 bases of the junction unmatched. The investigators made TCR beta cDNA from approximately 0.5 ug total RNA, using a constant-region primer. Libraries covering TCR beta were generated through three nested multiplex PCR rounds (using a slightly modified ARM-PCR). The first two PCR rounds, approximately 10 cycles each, used TRBV1-TRBV30 forward primers and a C-beta reverse primer. TCRdb reprocessed the multiplex PCR reads with MiXCR, giving one entry per CDR3 protein. The sample comprises about 320,000 distinct CDR3 sequences, 50% to 60% of which are singletons, and about 17% rests with the top ten. The blood RNA (from unsorted whole blood) was obtained, and germline DNA was also extracted. Every patient had chronic HBV infection and was treatment-naive. In this sample, this clonotype turned up a few times. Antigen specificity is unknown.

Sequenced material: peripheral blood. The chain recombines TRBV6-5 with TRBJ2-7; 12 positions agree with TRBD1. The receptor was isolated from a woman aged 30 to 39 with primary liver carcinoma and hepatitis B virus infection. The CDR3 region is CASGGQGAGSYEQYF. The CDR3 DNA sequence: TGTGCCAGCGGGGGACAGGGGGCCGGGTCCTACGAGCAGTACTTC.